Listed below are T cell receptor beta chains from one sample, sequenced in a study of T-cell memory formation after mild COVID-19. TCRdb itself ran the 5' RACE reads through MiXCR, one entry per CDR3 protein. Of 400,000 to 550,000 distinct CDR3 sequences listed, around a quarter were seen once; the top ten hold under 15%. The sample comprised PBMCs or a T cell subset sorted from them (not recorded which). Receptors originate from an adult woman who had mild COVID-19 (a few samples of this study predate the infection). Cell type and time point are not known. Both conserved end residues are part of each CDR3. Expanded clones are given a class, and other clones once, few, many or no size at all.

size: .; V: TRBV24-1; CDR3: CATSVRFGGREETQYF
size: many; V: TRBV12-3/TRBV12-4; CDR3: CASSPRTSGSYEQYF
size: few; V: TRBV29-1; CDR3: CSVGGRMNTEAFF
size: .; V: TRBV5-8; CDR3: CASSHREYSNQPQHF
size: .; V: TRBV14; CDR3: CASSQWSSYNEQFF
size: .; V: TRBV5-1; CDR3: CASSLDPDRETQYF
size: few; V: TRBV7-2; CDR3: CASSLKSGGRSNTGELFF
size: few; V: TRBV9; CDR3: CASSVGHRDSTYEQYF
size: few; V: TRBV12-3/TRBV12-4; CDR3: CASSQSGGSTDTQYF
size: .; V: TRBV18; CDR3: CASSPRQIYEQYF
size: few; V: TRBV4-3; CDR3: CASSQGVAGTDNSYEQYF
size: .; V: TRBV15; CDR3: CATSRELAGADTQYF
size: many; V: TRBV11-2; CDR3: CASSYTGTVNEKLFF
size: few; V: TRBV4-3; CDR3: CASSQDLTSGSTNEQFF
size: few; V: TRBV7-8; CDR3: CASSPAGRGLVQPQHF
size: many; V: TRBV7-3; CDR3: CASSSGRNTEAFF
size: few; V: TRBV7-2; CDR3: CASSATGLKGETQYF
size: .; V: TRBV4-3; CDR3: CASSLLDTGTEAFF
size: many; V: TRBV7-2; CDR3: CASSYITDTQYF
size: .; V: TRBV24-1; CDR3: CATSGQVNNEQFF
size: .; V: TRBV12-3/TRBV12-4; CDR3: CASSLKGGLRTGELFF
size: .; V: TRBV12-3/TRBV12-4; CDR3: CASNSGRDPGELFF